This TCR beta chain was retrieved from a study of graft-versus-host responses after intestinal transplantation (dated by TCRdb to the early 2020s). With respect to the entire study: Recipients received multivisceral, liver-intestinal, or isolated intestinal transplants. Of the roughly 25 intestinal transplant recipients enrolled in the cohort, one of whom was a retransplant, a few patients without pretransplant specimens were excluded. A peak of at least 4% donor T cells among recipient peripheral blood mononuclear cells was the definition used for donor T cell macrochimerism. Rather than being sequenced by the commercial service, samples from a few later patients were sequenced in-house on an Illumina MiSeq and processed with MiXCR. Alloreactive clones were identified by sequencing pre-transplant mixed lymphocyte reaction products and comparing these products with unstimulated pre-transplant donor and recipient T cells. Every recipient was given anti-thymocyte globulin induction, followed by 2 to 4 years of maintenance tacrolimus and steroids. Graft-versus-host and host-versus-graft alloreactive T cell clones were tracked in the graft, circulation and bone marrow after intestinal transplantation using bulk TCR-beta CDR3 sequencing.

V loses 4 bases, J loses 3 bases, and the germline ends lie 9 bases apart. The CDR3 contains 12 residues, cysteine and phenylalanine counted. Only the CDR3 DNA stays, 36 bases, in frame from base 1. The germline V gene (reference sequence) sets CDR1 to GTSNPN and CDR2 to SVGIG. About this clone: Its antigen target is currently unknown. Per-nucleotide qualities are absent, and no much larger clonotype sits a single base away.

The library was generated by the immunoSEQ multiplex PCR assay. High-throughput TCR-beta CDR3 sequencing of genomic DNA from most patients was performed by Adaptive Biotechnologies. The source study handled its data this way. TCR sequencing data for roughly 17 patients were retrieved from Adaptive's ImmunoSEQ software; a few other patients were processed with MiXCR and VDJtools. CDR3 nucleotide sequences shared between donor and recipient were removed because the origin of such sequences could not be assigned. To be classed as alloreactive, a clone needed at least 2-fold expansion over unstimulated cells and a minimum CFSE-low frequency of 0.002% (template counts) or 0.001% (read counts). Mappable clones were those detected in sequenced pre-transplant spleen, lymph node, or MLR CFSE-low populations of the donor or recipient. The cumulative frequency of alloreactive clones was calculated as a percentage of all sequences, weighted by copy number. This is the immuneACCESS table as TCRdb keeps it, with only in-frame sequences that have V and J called. A part of the clones is gone; compared with another copy, unresolved V genes explain less than half, and the rest is unexplained. Clone size and the V and J calls come from that table; the DNA yielded D and trimming. The sample profile shows 4,100 or so clones; approximately 80% of them were found once. The ten most abundant clones make up 7.2% of the sample.

Summary of the overall study and its limitations: Conclusions were limited by the relatively low number and heterogeneity of intestinal transplant patients. In the allografts of patients with donor T cell macrochimerism, GvH to HvG T cell clonal ratios were high. Early after transplant, peak levels of circulating GvH clones were associated with declines in HvG clones. GvH clones were detected in recipient bone marrow, and some of these GvH clones were observed earlier in ileal mucosa or blood, consistent with an intestinal mucosal origin.

The time point label here, explained by the study, means: postoperative day 105 after intestinal transplantation (dayNNNN = postoperative day). To isolate intraepithelial and lamina propria lymphocytes from graft specimens, dithiothreitol, EDTA incubations and collagenase D digestion were used. Bulk TCR-beta sequencing was performed on serial intestinal graft biopsy specimens collected as late as 600 days after transplant. The receptor was derived from a human patient who received an intestinal transplant, so some T cells may come from the graft donor. The rearranged segments are TRBV30 and TRBJ1-1; tentative D gene TRBD1, with 5 bases matching. The sequencing used ileum tissue, collected 105 days after intestinal transplantation. The DNA sequence follows: TGTGCCTGGACAGGGAGCCACACTGAAGCTTTCTTT. It specifies CAWTGSHTEAFF.